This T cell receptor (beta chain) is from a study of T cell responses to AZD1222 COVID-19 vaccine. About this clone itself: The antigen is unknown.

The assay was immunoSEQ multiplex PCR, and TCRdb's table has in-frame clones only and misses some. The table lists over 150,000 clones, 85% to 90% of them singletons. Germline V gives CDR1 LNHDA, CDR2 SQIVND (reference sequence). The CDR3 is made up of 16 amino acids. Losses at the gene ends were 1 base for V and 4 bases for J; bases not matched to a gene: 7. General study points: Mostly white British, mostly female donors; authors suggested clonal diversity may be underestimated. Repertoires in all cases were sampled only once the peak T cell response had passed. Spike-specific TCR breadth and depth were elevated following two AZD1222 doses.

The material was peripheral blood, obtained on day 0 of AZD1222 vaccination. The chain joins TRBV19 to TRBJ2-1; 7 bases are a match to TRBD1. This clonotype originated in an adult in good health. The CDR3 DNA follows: TGTGCCAGTAGTATAGGGTGGGACAGTAGATACAATGAGCAGTTCTTC. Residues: CASSIGWDSRYNEQFF.